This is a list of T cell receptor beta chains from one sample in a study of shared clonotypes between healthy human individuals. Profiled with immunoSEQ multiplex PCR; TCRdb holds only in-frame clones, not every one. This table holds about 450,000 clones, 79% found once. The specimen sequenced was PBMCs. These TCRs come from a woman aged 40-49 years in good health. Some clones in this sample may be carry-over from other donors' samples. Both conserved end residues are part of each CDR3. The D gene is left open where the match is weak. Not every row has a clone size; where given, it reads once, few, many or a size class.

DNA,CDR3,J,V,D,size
TGTGCCAGCAGCCAACCTACTAGCGGGGGAGGCGTAGAGACCCAGTACTTC,CASSQPTSGGGVETQYF,TRBJ2-5,TRBV4-2,TRBD2,few
TGCGCCAGCAGCCAAGCCTATAGACCGGGGCACTCGTGGTACGAGCAGTACTTC,CASSQAYRPGHSWYEQYF,TRBJ2-7,TRBV4-1,NA,NA
TGTGCCAGCAGCTTGGCGAGGCATGAGCAGTTCTTC,CASSLARHEQFF,TRBJ2-1,TRBV5-4,NA,NA
TGTGCCAGCAGCTTACCAGCAAATGGCTACACCTTC,CASSLPANGYTF,TRBJ1-2,TRBV7-2,NA,NA
TGCGCCAGCAGCTTGCAGGGGGCGCTCAGCAATGAGCAGTTCTTC,CASSLQGALSNEQFF,TRBJ2-1,TRBV5-1,TRBD1,NA
TGTGCCAGCAGCCCTCGAGGGACCAACTCCTACAATGAGCAGTTCTTC,CASSPRGTNSYNEQFF,TRBJ2-1,TRBV7-9,NA,NA
TGTGCCAGCAGTTTCTTAGCGGGACCCGACAATGAGCAGTTCTTC,CASSFLAGPDNEQFF,TRBJ2-1,TRBV6-5,TRBD2,NA
TGTGCCAGTAGTATTGATGGTGAAGAGACCCAGTACTTC,CASSIDGEETQYF,TRBJ2-5,TRBV19,NA,NA
TGTGCCAGCCAACCGCTCTCTGGAAACATTCAGTACTTC,CASQPLSGNIQYF,TRBJ2-4,TRBV7-7,NA,NA
TGTGCCACCAGCACAGGACTAGCGGGAGCTTCGAACACCGGGGAGCTGTTTTTT,CATSTGLAGASNTGELFF,TRBJ2-2,TRBV15,TRBD2,NA
TGTGCCAGCAGCTGGGACGTCTCCTACGAGCAGTACTTC,CASSWDVSYEQYF,TRBJ2-7,TRBV7-9,NA,NA
TGTGCCATCAGTGGCCAATGGGGGGAGGGCAGATACGAGCAGTACTTC,CAISGQWGEGRYEQYF,TRBJ2-7,TRBV10-3,TRBD2,NA
TGTGCCTGGAAAACTAATGAAAAACTGTTTTTT,CAWKTNEKLFF,TRBJ1-4,TRBV30,NA,NA
TGCGCCAGCAGCAGGGACAGGAACTACAATGAGCAGTTCTTC,CASSRDRNYNEQFF,TRBJ2-1,TRBV5-1,TRBD1,NA
TGTGCCAGCAGTTTTTCCGGTAGGGGGGGTAGCTCCTATAATTCACCCCTCCACTTT,CASSFSGRGGSSYNSPLHF,TRBJ1-6,TRBV28,NA,NA
TGTGCCAGCTCATCGGGGACAGGGGCCTACGAGCAGTACTTC,CASSSGTGAYEQYF,TRBJ2-7,TRBV18,TRBD1,NA
TGTGCCAGCAGTGAATTATTAGGCGGGGAGACCCAGTACTTC,CASSELLGGETQYF,TRBJ2-5,TRBV25-1,NA,NA
TGTGCCAGCAGCTTAGGACATAGCACAGATACGCAGTATTTT,CASSLGHSTDTQYF,TRBJ2-3,TRBV7-3,NA,NA
TGCAGCGTTGGACTAGCGGGCAGCTCCTACGAGCAGTACTTC,CSVGLAGSSYEQYF,TRBJ2-7,TRBV29-1,TRBD2,NA
TGTGCCAGCAGAGGGACAGCTAACACTGAAGCTTTCTTT,CASRGTANTEAFF,TRBJ1-1,TRBV2,TRBD1,NA
TGTGCCAGCAGGCGGACAGGGTGGAACACCGGGGAGCTGTTTTTT,CASRRTGWNTGELFF,TRBJ2-2,TRBV27,TRBD1,many
TGTGCCAGCAGCCTACCATCTCTAGCGTACTCCTACAATGAGCAGTTCTTC,CASSLPSLAYSYNEQFF,TRBJ2-1,TRBV7-9,NA,NA
TGCAGCGTTGAAGATCTGGGACAGGGAGGAACTGAAGCTTTCTTT,CSVEDLGQGGTEAFF,TRBJ1-1,TRBV29-1,TRBD1,NA
TGTGCCTGGAGTGTATTTGCGGGGGGGGTCGGCTACACCTTC,CAWSVFAGGVGYTF,TRBJ1-2,TRBV30,NA,few
TGTGCCAGCAGCGGGGTGGGGGCCGGGGAGCTGTTTTTT,CASSGVGAGELFF,TRBJ2-2,TRBV2,NA,NA
TGTGCCAGCGGCAGGGGAGGCAATCAGCCCCAGCATTTT,CASGRGGNQPQHF,TRBJ1-5,TRBV6-5,NA,NA
TGCGCCAGCAGCCCAGGCGAGGGGGGCACTGAAGCTTTCTTT,CASSPGEGGTEAFF,TRBJ1-1,TRBV5-1,NA,NA
TGTGCCAGCACAGCCAGCGGGAGCTCCTACAATGAGCAGTTCTTC,CASTASGSSYNEQFF,TRBJ2-1,TRBV28,TRBD2,once
TGCGCCAGCAGCGTATTACAGGGCGGAGCGAATGAGCAGTTCTTC,CASSVLQGGANEQFF,TRBJ2-1,TRBV5-1,NA,NA
TGTGCCAGCAGTGGACTAGCGGGAGCCGGGGAGCTGTTTTTT,CASSGLAGAGELFF,TRBJ2-2,TRBV2,TRBD2,NA
TGTGCCAGCAGCCCAAACTACCCGACAGAAAACTATGGCTACACCTTC,CASSPNYPTENYGYTF,TRBJ1-2,TRBV11-1,NA,NA
TGTGCCAGCAGCCTTGTGGGGGGCTACGAGCAGTACTTC,CASSLVGGYEQYF,TRBJ2-7,TRBV2,NA,NA
TGTGCCAGCAGCTTGGACAGGGGCAATCAGCCCCAGCATTTT,CASSLDRGNQPQHF,TRBJ1-5,TRBV5-7,NA,NA
TGTGCCAGCAGTTACGCCATAGGCAGGTTTACCGGGGAGCTGTTTTTT,CASSYAIGRFTGELFF,TRBJ2-2,TRBV6-6,NA,NA
TGTGCCTGGAGTCGCTTGCGGGACACCAACTATGGCTACACCTTC,CAWSRLRDTNYGYTF,TRBJ1-2,TRBV30,NA,many
TGTGCCAGCGGGACAGGTGGGTCTGGGGCCAACGTCCTGACTTTC,CASGTGGSGANVLTF,TRBJ2-6,TRBV5-4,TRBD1,many
TGTGCCAGCAGTTGGGACAGGGGGCGTTACGAGCAGTACTTC,CASSWDRGRYEQYF,TRBJ2-7,TRBV27,TRBD1,NA
TGTGCCAGCAGTTTCCTTAGACAGGGGACCTACGAGCAGTACTTC,CASSFLRQGTYEQYF,TRBJ2-7,TRBV28,TRBD1,NA
TGTGCCAGCACCACCCGAGGGCCGGGGGAGACCCAGTACTTC,CASTTRGPGETQYF,TRBJ2-5,TRBV27,NA,NA
TGTGCCAGCAGCTTGAGGGGGGTTCGGGGTGATGAAGCTTTCTTT,CASSLRGVRGDEAFF,TRBJ1-1,TRBV11-2,NA,NA
TGTGCCAGCAGCCCGGTTCCTGCGGACACCGGGGAGCTGTTTTTT,CASSPVPADTGELFF,TRBJ2-2,TRBV4-2,NA,once